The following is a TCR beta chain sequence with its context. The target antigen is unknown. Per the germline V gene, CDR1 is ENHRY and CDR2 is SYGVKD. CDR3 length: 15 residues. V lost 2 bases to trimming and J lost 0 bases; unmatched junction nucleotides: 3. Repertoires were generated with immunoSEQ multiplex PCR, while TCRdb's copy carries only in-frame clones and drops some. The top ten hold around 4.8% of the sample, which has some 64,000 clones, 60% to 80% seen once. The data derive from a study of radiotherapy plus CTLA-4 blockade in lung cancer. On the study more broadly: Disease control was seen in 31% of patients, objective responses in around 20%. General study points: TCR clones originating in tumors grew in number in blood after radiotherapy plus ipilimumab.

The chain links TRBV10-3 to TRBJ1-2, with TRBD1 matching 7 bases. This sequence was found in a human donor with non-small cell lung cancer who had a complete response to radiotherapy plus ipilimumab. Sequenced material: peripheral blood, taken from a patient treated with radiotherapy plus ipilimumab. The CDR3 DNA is TGTGCCATCAGTGAGGGACAGGCGACTAACTATGGCTACACCTTC. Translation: CAISEGQATNYGYTF.